This T cell receptor (beta chain) came from a study of CXCR3-negative and CXCR3-positive naive CD8 T cells. Study as a whole: A total of 120 million to 150 million TRB reads was generated, with about 1.5 +/- 0.3 million per library.

The study made its TRB cDNA libraries by 5' RACE, adding UMI labels. No DNA is given; TCRdb re-called the 5' RACE reads and lists each CDR3 protein once. This table lists around 40,000 distinct CDR3 sequences. The CDR3 has 12 amino acids. Germline V gene lookup returns CDR1 SGHNT and CDR2 YYREEE (reference sequence). Regarding the study as a whole: Both of the naive subsets showed about the same high diversity, but memory CD8+ cells had much less. Researchers reported similar TRBV-TRBJ usage in naive CXCR3-negative and CXCR3-positive cells, though memory differed.

To note about this clonotype: Its antigen is still unknown.

This chain uses TRBV5-4 with TRBJ1-1; TCRdb selects TRBD1, and the lack of DNA leaves this call unchecked. The TCR sequence derives from a human donor in good health. Some clones in this sample may be carry-over from other donors' samples. The material sequenced was memory CD8+ T cells from blood. CDR3 residues: CASSLQDRVAFF.